A single sample gave rise to the 4 T cell receptor beta chains below, sequenced in a study of T cells in Graves' hyperthyroidism and ophthalmopathy. RNA transcripts gave rise to amplified TCR beta CDR3 regions. Initially, a first-round RT-PCR of the TCR CDR3 employed the HTBI primer set. Each CDR3 protein is one row after TCRdb ran MiXCR on the multiplex PCR reads. The data contain 530,000 or so distinct CDR3 sequences, more than 15% of them seen just once; the ten biggest clones take up under 20%. Sequenced sample: blood. The receptors come from a woman under 30 with Graves' ophthalmopathy.

This clonotype was counted a few times. V is TRBV5-6 and J is TRBJ2-5; no clear D. The germline CDR1 and CDR2 sequences are SGHDT and YYEEEE. With 4 bases removed from V and 0 bases from J, the gap between germline ends came to 7 bases. The CDR3 runs to 13 residues. CDR3 DNA sequence: TGTGCCAGCAGCCCCGAGAACCAAGAGACCCAGTACTTC. This sequence encodes CASSPENQETQYF.

The chain couples TRBV6-9 to TRBJ1-5, with 7 bases fitting TRBD1. Germline CDR1 is MNHGY and CDR2 is SVAAGI. The CDR3 loop spans 15 amino acids. V dropped 2 bases and J dropped 4; count of bases not matched to a gene: 5. CDR3 bases: TGTGCCAGCAGTTATGACAGGGAATGGAATCAGCCCCAGCATTTT. Translation: CASSYDREWNQPQHF.

This clonotype was recorded at least ten times. CDR3 sequence reads: CASSSPGQTNTEAFF. For the CDR3, the DNA is TGCGCCAGCAGCTCGCCTGGACAGACGAACACTGAAGCTTTCTTT. The rearrangement joins TRBV4-1 to TRBJ1-1, with D perhaps matching TRBD1 (6 bases). This CDR3 spans 15 amino acids. Trimming left V 5 bases short and J 1 base short, with 14 bases between. Germline CDR1 MGHRA, CDR2 YSYEKL.

The sample holds a few counts of this clonotype. J is TRBJ1-3 and V is TRBV28, with 12 bases fitting TRBD1. Trimming at V came to 2 bases and at J to 0 bases, leaving 8 bases not matched to a gene. The CDR3 runs 19 residues. CDR1 is MDHEN, CDR2 SYDVKM, per germline. The CDR3 coding sequence is TGTGCCAGCAGTTTAATTGGGACAGGGGGCCCTATCTCTGGAAACACCATATATTTT. Encoded protein: CASSLIGTGGPISGNTIYF.